One sample yielded the 31 T cell receptor beta chains listed below, sequenced in a study of cytomegalovirus exposure and HLA in healthy donors. Some clones are missing from TCRdb's copy, which holds only in-frame ones; the method was immunoSEQ multiplex PCR. The sample lists about 260,000 clones, 90% occurring once. The sample taken for sequencing was PBMCs. The receptors were sampled from a woman aged 25 to 45 in good health and CMV-seronegative.

The rearrangement joins TRBV7-3 to TRBJ1-2, with a tentative D call TRBD1 (6 bases). CDR1 and CDR2 from the germline V gene are SGHTA and FQGTGA. The CDR3 has 15 amino acids. Trimming left V 5 bases short and J 7 bases short, with 20 bases between. CDR3 DNA sequence: TGTGCCAGCAGCCCCCAAGGGGGGATGGGGCTTGGCTACACCTTC. Encoded protein: CASSPQGGMGLGYTF.

This chain connects TRBV11-2 to TRBJ1-1; unclear D gene. CDR1 and CDR2 from the germline V gene are SGHAT and FQNNGV. The CDR3 runs to 14 residues. V was clipped by 1 base and J by 5 bases, with 11 bases between them. The CDR3 nucleotides read TGTGCCAGCAGCTTAGCGATCAGCGGAACTGAAGCTTTCTTT. The encoded protein is CASSLAISGTEAFF.

The V gene is TRBV2, the J gene TRBJ2-3; D may be TRBD1 (6 bases). Looked up from germline, CDR1 is SNHLY and CDR2 is FYNNEI. The length of the CDR3 is 14 residues. Trimming pared 5 bases from V and 2 bases from J, leaving 11 bases between. CDR3 coding DNA: TGTGCCAGCAGTCCGGGACACATCACAGATACGCAGTATTTT. Its protein is CASSPGHITDTQYF.

V is TRBV27 and J is TRBJ2-1; 7 positions agree with TRBD1. CDR1 and CDR2 from the germline V gene are MNHEY and SMNVEV (reference sequence). This CDR3 contains 15 residues. V lost 5 bases and J lost 6; bases outside the gene matches: 10. The CDR3 loop is CASSLRQGPSNEQFF. In nucleotides, the CDR3 is TGTGCCAGCAGTCTTCGACAGGGACCGAGCAATGAGCAGTTCTTC.

V is TRBV6-6 and J is TRBJ2-7, with D perhaps TRBD1 (7 bases). The germline V gene encodes CDR1 MNHNY and CDR2 SVGAGI (reference sequence). The CDR3 loop spans 16 amino acids. Trimming removed 4 bases at V and 3 bases at J, with 19 bases between. The CDR3 region has the DNA TGTGCCAGCAGTTCGCTCCAACAGGGGACTGGCTACGAGCAGTACTTC. Its translation: CASSSLQQGTGYEQYF.

The J gene is TRBJ2-7, the V gene TRBV7-2, with a possible D match to TRBD2 (6 bases). V was cut by 5 bases and J by 7 bases, with 15 bases left in between. CDR1 is SGHTA, CDR2 FQGNSA, per germline. This CDR3 has 13 amino acids. CDR3 nucleotides: TGTGCCAGCAGCCCCTGGGAGGCCCCGGAGCAGTACTTC. Translating it yields CASSPWEAPEQYF.

The V and J genes are TRBV5-6 and TRBJ2-1; D may be TRBD2 (6 bases). Germline V CDR1 and CDR2: SGHDT, YYEEEE. The V end was cut by 1 base, the J end by 6 bases, with 14 bases between. The CDR3 has 15 amino acids. The CDR3 coding sequence is TGTGCCAGCAGCTTGCTCGGGAGCGCCGTCAATGAGCAGTTCTTC. Translated: CASSLLGSAVNEQFF.

The chain uses TRBV7-9 and TRBJ1-2; 8 bases are shared with TRBD1. The germline gives CDR1 SEHNR, CDR2 FQNEAQ (reference sequence). The CDR3 spans 19 residues. After removal of 1 base from V and 4 bases from J, the junction contained 17 bases not matched to a gene. The CDR3: CASSLGSAVRDRRTYGYTF. DNA of the CDR3: TGTGCCAGCAGCTTAGGGAGCGCCGTCCGGGACAGGAGAACCTATGGCTACACCTTC.

The chain couples TRBV18 to TRBJ1-2; TRBD1 aligns across 9 bases. The CDR3 loop spans 15 amino acids. V lost 1 base to trimming and J lost 2 bases; unmatched junction nucleotides: 2. Per germline, CDR1 KGHSH and CDR2 LQKENI. CDR3 in DNA: TGTGCCAGCTCACCACGGACAGGGGAGAACTATGGCTACACCTTC. Residues: CASSPRTGENYGYTF.

The chain is built from TRBV11-1 and TRBJ2-7; TRBD1 aligns across 7 bases. The J segment lost 1 base and the V segment lost 3 bases, leaving 3 bases of the junction unmatched. CDR1 and CDR2 (germline): SGHAT, FQDESV (reference sequence). This CDR3 contains 14 residues. The CDR3 loop reads CASSFLDRSYEQYF. DNA for the CDR3: TGTGCCAGCAGCTTTTTGGACAGGTCCTACGAGCAGTACTTC.

The CDR3 DNA reads TGCGCCAGCAGCCGATTGAGCCAGGGCCCCGGAAACACCATATATTTT. Its translation: CASSRLSQGPGNTIYF. This chain connects TRBV5-1 to TRBJ1-3; tentative D call: TRBD1 (5 bases). From germline, CDR1 is SGHRS and CDR2 YFSETQ. This CDR3 region has 16 residues. Trimming left V 4 bases short and J 4 bases short, with 18 bases between. Combining the CDR3 with reference TRBV5-1 and TRBJ1-3 gives the whole variable domain KAGVTQTPRYLIKTRGQQVTLSCSPISGHRSVSWYQQTPGQGLQFLFEYFSETQRNKGNFPGRFSGRQFSNSRSEMNVSTLELGDSALYLCASSRLSQGPGNTIYFGEGSWLTVV.

Worth noting for this clone: The sample carries other DNA sequences with the same CDR3. V gene TRBV5-1 combines with J gene TRBJ1-1, with TRBD1 identical over 8 bases. V was pared by 4 bases and J by 1 base, with 3 bases of the junction left unmatched. The CDR3 has 14 amino acids. Germline V gene data show CDR1 as SGHRS and CDR2 as YFSETQ. The CDR3 DNA is TGCGCCAGCAGCCGCGACAGGGGGAACACTGAAGCTTTCTTT. It is translated as CASSRDRGNTEAFF.

The chain has TRBV4-1 and TRBJ1-1; D gene uncertain. The germline gives CDR1 MGHRA, CDR2 YSYEKL. The CDR3 length is 14 residues. V dropped 0 bases and J dropped 7 bases, with 12 bases sitting between them. CDR3 sequence reads: CASSQDPTRSEAFF. The CDR3 DNA sequence: TGCGCCAGCAGCCAAGACCCCACACGGAGTGAAGCTTTCTTT.

This CDR3 is CASSLGLAGGGNEQFF. Written as DNA, the CDR3 is TGCGCCAGCAGCTTGGGACTAGCGGGAGGGGGGAATGAGCAGTTCTTC. V and J are TRBV5-1 and TRBJ2-1; 14 bases are a match to TRBD2. After removal of 0 bases from V and 7 bases from J, the junction contained 3 bases not matched to a gene. The germline CDR1 and CDR2 sequences are SGHRS and YFSETQ. CDR3 length: 16 amino acids.

The DNA of the CDR3 is TGCGCCAGCAGCCTGAGGTCATCGGCGGATACGCAGTATTTT. This encodes CASSLRSSADTQYF. J is TRBJ2-3 and V is TRBV5-1, with D hard to call. V was clipped by 4 bases and J by 6 bases, with 15 bases between them. From germline, CDR1 is SGHRS and CDR2 YFSETQ. The CDR3 has 14 residues.

The chain links TRBV9 to TRBJ2-1; D is uncertain. The CDR3 totals 13 residues. CDR1 SGDLS and CDR2 YYNGEE come from the germline V gene. V lost 3 bases, J lost 0 bases, and 4 bases lay in between. CDR3 in DNA: TGTGCCAGCAGCGAGAGCTCCTACAATGAGCAGTTCTTC. Its protein is CASSESSYNEQFF.

V gene TRBV7-8 combines with J gene TRBJ2-3, with D unresolved. The CDR3 contains 14 residues. CDR1 and CDR2 from the germline V gene are SGHVS and FQNEAQ. V lost 7 bases, J lost 1 base, and 12 bases lay in between. Here the CDR3 reads CASTLGGGTDTQYF. As DNA, the CDR3 is TGTGCCAGCACCCTTGGTGGGGGCACAGATACGCAGTATTTT.

This clone came up a few times. V usage is TRBV5-1 and J usage is TRBJ2-6, with TRBD1 identical over 7 bases. The V gene end was trimmed by 3 bases and the J gene end by 1 base; junction bases not matched to a gene: 4. CDR1 and CDR2 from the germline V gene are SGHRS and YFSETQ. The CDR3 is made up of 16 amino acids. CDR3 DNA sequence: TGCGCCAGCAGCTCCCACAGGGGTTCTGGGGCCAACGTCCTGACTTTC. Protein: CASSSHRGSGANVLTF.

The chain employs TRBV7-9 and TRBJ2-6; unclear D gene. The germline V gene has CDR1 SEHNR and CDR2 FQNEAQ (reference sequence). The CDR3 loop spans 13 amino acids. V lost 3 bases, J lost 3 bases, and 3 bases lay in between. The CDR3 DNA reads as TGTGCCAGCAGCTTCGGTGGGGCCAACGTCCTGACTTTC. Residues: CASSFGGANVLTF.

This chain links TRBV7-9 with TRBJ2-7, with 13 positions matching TRBD2. V was pared by 5 bases and J by 0 bases, with 4 bases of the junction left unmatched. The germline gives CDR1 SEHNR, CDR2 FQNEAQ (reference sequence). The CDR3 sequence is 16 residues long. Here the CDR3 DNA reads TGTGCCAGCAGCGGCCGGACTAGCGGGAGCTCCTACGAGCAGTACTTC. It translates to CASSGRTSGSSYEQYF.

This chain uses TRBV9 with TRBJ2-7; 10 bases align to TRBD2. The CDR3 totals 16 residues. V dropped 3 bases and J dropped 0; count of bases not matched to a gene: 6. Germline V gene lookup returns CDR1 SGDLS and CDR2 YYNGEE. The CDR3 here is CASSDGLAADSYEQYF. The DNA for the CDR3 is TGTGCCAGCAGCGACGGACTAGCGGCCGACTCCTACGAGCAGTACTTC.

The chain has TRBV5-6 and TRBJ2-7, with 8 bases lining up with TRBD1. The CDR3 loop spans 13 amino acids. J was trimmed by 3 bases and V by 4 bases; bases with no gene match: 3. Germline values: CDR1 SGHDT, CDR2 YYEEEE. CDR3 in DNA: TGTGCCAGCAGCGTGGGACAGGACTACGAGCAGTACTTC. Protein: CASSVGQDYEQYF.

This clone was picked up one time. The rearrangement uses TRBV9 and TRBJ1-2; D remains ambiguous. Germline V gives CDR1 SGDLS, CDR2 YYNGEE. Trimming cost V 2 bases and J 7 bases, with 9 bases left between them. The CDR3 extends over 12 amino acids. For the CDR3, the DNA is TGTGCCAGCAGCGTGTATACATCTGGCTACACCTTC. Its protein is CASSVYTSGYTF.

V and J are TRBV5-4 and TRBJ2-5; maybe TRBD1 (5 bases). Germline values: CDR1 SGHNT, CDR2 YYREEE (reference sequence). CDR3 length: 12 amino acids. Trimming shortened V by 5 bases and J by 4 bases, and 9 bases separated the two germline ends. CDR3 bases: TGTGCCAGCAGTCCTGACAGAGAGACCCAGTACTTC. This translates into CASSPDRETQYF.

This chain's CDR3 is CASSDTGNYGYTF. Here the CDR3 DNA reads TGTGCCAGCAGTGACACAGGGAACTATGGCTACACCTTC. The rearrangement links TRBV6-1 to TRBJ1-2, with D tentatively TRBD1 (6 bases). The CDR3 contains 13 residues. With 3 bases removed from V and 2 bases from J, the gap between germline ends came to 7 bases. Germline V gives CDR1 MNHNS, CDR2 SASEGT.

The V and J genes are TRBV6-6 and TRBJ2-4; maybe TRBD1 (5 bases). Trimming removed 5 bases at V and 2 bases at J, with 13 bases between. The germline V gene has CDR1 MNHNY and CDR2 SVGAGI (reference sequence). CDR3 length: 15 residues. CDR3 nucleotide sequence: TGTGCCAGCAGTAGGGCCAGGGAACCCAAAAACATTCAGTACTTC. Residues: CASSRAREPKNIQYF.

The V and J genes are TRBV5-1 and TRBJ2-7; D not certain. The germline V gene encodes CDR1 SGHRS and CDR2 YFSETQ. Trimming took 2 bases from V and 2 from J, leaving 14 bases between them. CDR3 size: 15 residues. CDR3 DNA: TGCGCCAGCAGCTTCGTGTTGGAGTTCCCCTACGAGCAGTACTTC. Protein sequence: CASSFVLEFPYEQYF.

J is TRBJ2-7 and V is TRBV6-1; no firm D call. This CDR3 spans 11 amino acids. V was shortened by 6 bases and J by 5 bases, with 8 bases between the two germline ends. CDR1 and CDR2 (germline): MNHNS, SASEGT. The CDR3 here is CASREIDEQYF. For the CDR3, the DNA is TGTGCCAGCAGGGAGATAGACGAGCAGTACTTC.

DNA of the CDR3: TGCAGCTTTCATGGGGGGTCGTGGAATGAGCAGTTCTTC. Its protein product is CSFHGGSWNEQFF. The rearrangement joins TRBV29-1 to TRBJ2-1; a possible D gene is TRBD2 (6 bases). The V and J ends lost 8 bases and 7 bases respectively, with 18 bases between them. From germline, CDR1 is SQVTM and CDR2 ANQGSEA. The CDR3 contains 13 residues.

J is TRBJ2-3 and V is TRBV19; unclear D gene. The CDR3 contains 12 residues. The V and J ends lost 3 bases and 4 bases respectively, with 5 bases between them. Germline V gene lookup returns CDR1 LNHDA and CDR2 SQIVND (reference sequence). The CDR3 DNA is TGTGCCAGTAGTATCAGCGCAGATACGCAGTATTTT. Its protein is CASSISADTQYF.

The rearrangement uses TRBV5-1 and TRBJ2-1; 10 bases line up with TRBD1. The ends lost 3 bases at V and 7 bases at J; junction bases unmatched: 7. This CDR3 has 15 residues. Looked up from germline, CDR1 is SGHRS and CDR2 is YFSETQ. The DNA of the CDR3 is TGCGCCAGCAGCTACGGGACAGGGGTCACTAATGAGCAGTTCTTC. Translation: CASSYGTGVTNEQFF.